This is a list of T cell receptor beta chains from one sample in a study of response to subunit inactivated influenza vaccine. Using its own MiXCR run on the RT-PCR reads, TCRdb lists one record per CDR3 protein. Seen here are a few hundred thousand distinct CDR3 sequences, around a fifth observed once, and the top ten hold 10% to 13%. The material sequenced was PBMCs from blood, taken about 19 months after vaccination. The receptors originated from a man between 50 and 69 years old who received an inactivated influenza vaccine. CDR3s include the opening cysteine and the closing phenylalanine or tryptophan. D genes are given only for firm matches. Only some rows state a clone size, as once, few, many or a class for expanded clones.

d_gene,abundance,len,j_gene,v_gene,CDR3aa,CDR3nt
-,-,13,TRBJ1-1,TRBV5-1,CASSLLPDTEAFF,TGCGCCAGCAGCTTGTTACCAGACACTGAAGCTTTCTTT
-,-,14,TRBJ2-3,TRBV20-1,CSASSERRTDTQYF,TGCAGTGCTAGTAGCGAGAGACGGACAGATACGCAGTATTTT
TRBD1,few,15,TRBJ1-4,TRBV6-1,CASSLPGQGAEKLFF,TGTGCCAGCAGTCTGCCGGGACAGGGGGCTGAAAAACTGTTTTTT
-,few,18,TRBJ2-3,TRBV4-3,CASSQDLGRRGSTDTQYF,TGCGCCAGCAGCCAAGATTTGGGTAGGAGAGGGAGCACAGATACGCAGTATTTT
-,many,16,TRBJ1-4,TRBV4-2,CASSQDPGTVAEKLFF,TGTGCCAGCAGCCAAGACCCGGGGACCGTAGCTGAAAAACTGTTTTTT
TRBD1,many,18,TRBJ1-6,TRBV6-5,CASSYSRLTGGNDSPLHF,TGTGCCAGCAGTTACTCAAGATTGACAGGGGGTAATGATTCACCCCTCCACTTT
TRBD2,-,13,TRBJ2-5,TRBV29-1,CSVGPGLRETQYF,TGCAGCGTTGGACCGGGACTACGGGAGACCCAGTACTTC
-,-,15,TRBJ2-5,TRBV5-1,CASSLAGHTQETQYF,TGCGCCAGCAGCTTGGCCGGGCATACCCAAGAGACCCAGTACTTC
-,few,13,TRBJ1-6,TRBV29-1,CSVRGEPGSPLHF,TGCAGCGTCCGCGGGGAGCCCGGTTCACCCCTCCACTTT
TRBD1,few,15,TRBJ1-1,TRBV7-8,CASSQSPGQGTEAFF,TGTGCCAGCAGTCAGAGCCCGGGACAGGGAACTGAAGCTTTCTTT
TRBD1,-,17,TRBJ2-1,TRBV10-3,CAISDLVVGQGHGEQFF,TGTGCCATCAGTGACCTTGTTGTGGGACAGGGGCATGGTGAGCAGTTCTTC
TRBD1,-,17,TRBJ2-3,TRBV7-9,CASSILLGQGITDTQYF,TGTGCCAGCAGCATTCTCCTCGGACAGGGAATCACAGATACGCAGTATTTT
TRBD1,few,15,TRBJ2-7,TRBV7-2,CASSLDPGGIYEQYF,TGTGCCAGCAGCTTAGACCCAGGGGGTATCTACGAGCAGTACTTC
TRBD2,-,19,TRBJ2-3,TRBV5-1,CASSIEPGLAGGSTDTQYF,TGCGCCAGCAGCATAGAACCGGGACTAGCGGGAGGCAGCACAGATACGCAGTATTTT
-,-,13,TRBJ1-2,TRBV7-2,CASSWDGIYGYTF,TGTGCCAGCAGCTGGGACGGAATCTATGGCTACACCTTC
-,few,12,TRBJ1-4,TRBV7-9,CASSRSDLELFF,TGTGCCAGCAGCCGCTCAGACCTCGAACTGTTTTTT
-,-,12,TRBJ2-7,TRBV4-2,CASSPYGYEQYF,TGTGCCAGCAGCCCCTACGGTTACGAGCAGTACTTC
-,-,13,TRBJ2-7,TRBV20-1,CSARGGSSYEQYF,TGCAGTGCTAGAGGGGGCAGTTCGTACGAGCAGTACTTC
TRBD2,few,14,TRBJ2-3,TRBV20-1,CSATSGVWTDTQYF,TGCAGTGCCACTAGCGGGGTGTGGACAGATACGCAGTATTTT
-,-,14,TRBJ2-7,TRBV20-1,CSASDSRQTYEQYF,TGCAGTGCTAGTGATTCCCGACAGACCTACGAGCAGTACTTC
-,-,16,TRBJ2-5,TRBV6-4,CASSERVRKGPKTQYF,TGTGCCAGCAGTGAAAGGGTCCGAAAAGGCCCCAAGACCCAGTACTTC
-,few,12,TRBJ2-7,TRBV28,CASSWATYEQYF,TGTGCCAGCAGTTGGGCTACCTACGAGCAGTACTTC
-,few,14,TRBJ2-1,TRBV6-5,CASSYYGPYNEQFF,TGTGCCAGCAGTTACTACGGGCCTTACAATGAGCAGTTCTTC
TRBD1,many,14,TRBJ1-4,TRBV7-2,CASSRQGGDEKLFF,TGTGCCAGCAGCCGACAGGGGGGGGATGAAAAACTGTTTTTT
-,-,15,TRBJ1-1,TRBV20-1,CSARDGVGRDTEAFF,TGCAGTGCTAGAGATGGGGTGGGTCGTGACACTGAAGCTTTCTTT
TRBD1,-,14,TRBJ2-4,TRBV10-3,CAISAGQGMAIQYF,TGTGCCATCAGCGCAGGACAGGGAATGGCCATTCAGTACTTC
-,few,13,TRBJ1-1,TRBV10-3,CATAGTPNTEAFF,TGTGCCACCGCCGGGACACCAAACACTGAAGCTTTCTTT
-,-,15,TRBJ2-3,TRBV6-2/TRBV6-3,CASRPQGSLTDTQYF,TGTGCCAGCAGACCTCAGGGGTCTTTGACAGATACGCAGTATTTT
-,few,13,TRBJ2-2,TRBV20-1,CSASGTNTGELFF,TGCAGTGCTAGCGGGACGAACACCGGGGAGCTGTTTTTT
-,few,14,TRBJ1-1,TRBV19,CASSPFLYNTEAFF,TGTGCCAGTAGCCCATTCTTGTACAACACTGAAGCTTTCTTT
TRBD1,-,15,TRBJ1-4,TRBV28,CATTPGGGTNEKLFF,TGTGCCACAACCCCAGGGGGGGGGACTAATGAAAAACTGTTTTTT
-,few,14,TRBJ1-1,TRBV6-5,CASSYSLINTEAFF,TGTGCCAGCAGTTACTCTCTGATAAACACTGAAGCTTTCTTT
-,-,15,TRBJ1-6,TRBV27,CASSLGRAMNSPFHF,TGTGCCAGCAGCCTGGGTAGGGCCATGAATTCACCCTTCCACTTT
TRBD1,few,14,TRBJ1-1,TRBV2,CASTTGTAPSEAFF,TGTGCCAGCACCACAGGGACAGCCCCTTCTGAAGCTTTCTTT
TRBD1,many,16,TRBJ1-6,TRBV5-1,CASSQTGDLGNSPLHF,TGCGCCAGCAGCCAAACAGGGGACCTCGGGAATTCACCCCTCCACTTT